A single T cell receptor (beta chain) is shown here with its context. V was pared by 3 bases and J by 2 bases, with 0 bases of the junction left unmatched. CDR3 size: 14 residues. CDR1 is KGHSH, CDR2 LQKENI, per germline. As originally analysed: By means of reference gene primer amplification, nucleated cell counts were estimated. TCRdb keeps only in-frame clones here, not all; method: immunoSEQ multiplex PCR. Clone size and the V and J calls come from that table; the DNA yielded D and trimming. The sample shows approximately 12,000 clones, roughly 87% of them seen only once. The data derive from a study of blood T cell repertoires in COVID-19. Study context: The United States, Italy and Spain supplied acute and convalescent COVID-19 samples. The cDNA or gDNA used as material had been derived from T cells, B-cell-depleted T cells, or PBMCs.

Material for sequencing was peripheral blood. The chain is built from TRBV18 and TRBJ1-4; TRBD1 agrees at 7 bases. This clonotype was sampled from an elderly man with acute or convalescent COVID-19. CDR3 nucleotides: TGTGCCAGCTCACCGGGACAGACTAATGAAAAACTGTTTTTT. It translates to CASSPGQTNEKLFF.